A selection of T cell receptor beta chains follows, all from one sample in a study of TIL therapy for anti-PD-1-resistant metastatic lung cancer. Sequencing was performed with immunoSEQ multiplex PCR; in TCRdb, only in-frame clones are kept and a portion is missing. The data show 95,000 or so clones, about two thirds seen once. The material was tumor tissue, obtained at baseline. The receptors come from a person aged 25-85 years with non-small cell lung cancer. CDR3s include the opening cysteine and the closing phenylalanine or tryptophan. Each record gives: J gene, clone size, V gene, D gene, CDR3 DNA, CDR3 protein. The D gene is left open where the match is weak. The size entry is marked missing in some rows and otherwise reads once, few, many or a size class.

TRBJ2-3 | . | TRBV7-2 | TRBD2 | TGTGCCAGCAGCTTTGGGGGGGGAGGGACAGATACGCAGTATTTT | CASSFGGGGTDTQYF
TRBJ2-1 | . | TRBV19 | . | TGTGCCAGTAGCTTATTCTGGGGGTCCTACAATGAGCAGTTCTTC | CASSLFWGSYNEQFF
TRBJ2-7 | . | TRBV5-5 | TRBD1 | TGTGCCAGCAGCTTGGCAGGGGGCGCGACCGAGCAGTACTTC | CASSLAGGATEQYF
TRBJ1-5 | . | TRBV20-1 | . | TGCAGTGCTAGTGGGGGTGGTCAGCCCCAGCATTTT | CSASGGGQPQHF
TRBJ1-1 | . | TRBV12-3/TRBV12-4 | . | TGTGCCAGCAGCCTCAGGAATGGGGCTTTCTTT | CASSLRNGAFF
TRBJ2-1 | once | TRBV30 | . | TGTGCCTGGAGTGTACTAGGCAACGTCTACAATGAGCAGTTCTTC | CAWSVLGNVYNEQFF
TRBJ2-7 | . | TRBV10-2 | . | TGCGCCAGCCGTGGTATAGAGGGTGGATCCTACGAGCAGTACTTC | CASRGIEGGSYEQYF
TRBJ1-2 | . | TRBV25-1 | . | TGTGCCAGCAGTGACGACCGAACTAACTATGGCTACACCTTC | CASSDDRTNYGYTF
TRBJ2-2 | . | TRBV6-5 | . | TGTGCCAGCGTGTCAACTCCCACCGGGGAGCTGTTTTTT | CASVSTPTGELFF
TRBJ1-2 | . | TRBV6-6 | TRBD1 | TGTGCCAGCAGTCCGGGACAGGGTCAGGGCTATGGCTACACCTTC | CASSPGQGQGYGYTF
TRBJ2-2 | . | TRBV7-3 | TRBD2 | TGTGCCAGCAGCTCCCAAGCGGGGGGGCCAGGCGGGGAGCTGTTTTTT | CASSSQAGGPGGELFF
TRBJ2-6 | . | TRBV5-1 | TRBD2 | TGCGCCACCGGGGGAGGGAGAGGAACTGGGGCCAACGTCCTGACTTTC | CATGGGRGTGANVLTF
TRBJ2-1 | few | TRBV7-9 | . | TGTGCCAGCAGCTTAGTTGGGGCCATTTGGGAGAATGAGCAGTTCTTC | CASSLVGAIWENEQFF
TRBJ2-1 | . | TRBV10-1 | . | TGCGCCAGCAGTGGAGAGGGGTGGGACATCCCGCAGTTCTTC | CASSGEGWDIPQFF
TRBJ2-5 | . | TRBV7-2 | . | TGTGCCAGCAGCCCGTTACAGGGCCGGGAGACCCAGTACTTC | CASSPLQGRETQYF
TRBJ1-2 | few | TRBV7-2 | . | TGTGCCAGCAGTCAGAGGGGACCTACATCTGGCTACACCTTC | CASSQRGPTSGYTF
TRBJ1-5 | few | TRBV6-2/TRBV6-3 | TRBD1 | TGTGCCAGCAGTTTAAACCGGGACAGGGGGGTGTACGATCAGCCCCAGCATTTT | CASSLNRDRGVYDQPQHF
TRBJ2-1 | . | TRBV7-2 | . | TGTGCCAGCAGCCCCTCGGGTGCCTACAATGAGCAGTTCTTC | CASSPSGAYNEQFF
TRBJ1-2 | few | TRBV5-1 | . | TGCGCCAGCAGCCCGGGGACGAACTATGGCTACACCTTC | CASSPGTNYGYTF
TRBJ1-1 | . | TRBV4-3 | . | TGCGCCAGCAGCCAAGATAGGTCGGGGAGCACTGAAGCTTTCTTT | CASSQDRSGSTEAFF
TRBJ1-6 | . | TRBV19 | . | TGTGCCAGTAGTATGAGTGGATGGAGGAGCTCCTATAATTCACCCCTCCACTTT | CASSMSGWRSSYNSPLHF
TRBJ2-7 | . | TRBV7-3 | . | TGTGCCAGCAGCTTAATGGGGGAGAGCGAGCAGTACTTC | CASSLMGESEQYF
TRBJ1-1 | . | TRBV20-1 | . | TGCAGTGCTAGTGGGGGTAGGACTGAAGCTTTCTTT | CSASGGRTEAFF
TRBJ2-5 | . | TRBV27 | TRBD1 | TGTGCCAGCAAATCCTTCCAGCGACAGGGAAGGTCTGATGAAGAGACCCAGTACTTC | CASKSFQRQGRSDEETQYF
TRBJ2-2 | . | TRBV11-3 | TRBD2 | TGTGCCAGCAGGCCGACTAGCGGGGGGGACACCGGGGAGCTGTTTTTT | CASRPTSGGDTGELFF